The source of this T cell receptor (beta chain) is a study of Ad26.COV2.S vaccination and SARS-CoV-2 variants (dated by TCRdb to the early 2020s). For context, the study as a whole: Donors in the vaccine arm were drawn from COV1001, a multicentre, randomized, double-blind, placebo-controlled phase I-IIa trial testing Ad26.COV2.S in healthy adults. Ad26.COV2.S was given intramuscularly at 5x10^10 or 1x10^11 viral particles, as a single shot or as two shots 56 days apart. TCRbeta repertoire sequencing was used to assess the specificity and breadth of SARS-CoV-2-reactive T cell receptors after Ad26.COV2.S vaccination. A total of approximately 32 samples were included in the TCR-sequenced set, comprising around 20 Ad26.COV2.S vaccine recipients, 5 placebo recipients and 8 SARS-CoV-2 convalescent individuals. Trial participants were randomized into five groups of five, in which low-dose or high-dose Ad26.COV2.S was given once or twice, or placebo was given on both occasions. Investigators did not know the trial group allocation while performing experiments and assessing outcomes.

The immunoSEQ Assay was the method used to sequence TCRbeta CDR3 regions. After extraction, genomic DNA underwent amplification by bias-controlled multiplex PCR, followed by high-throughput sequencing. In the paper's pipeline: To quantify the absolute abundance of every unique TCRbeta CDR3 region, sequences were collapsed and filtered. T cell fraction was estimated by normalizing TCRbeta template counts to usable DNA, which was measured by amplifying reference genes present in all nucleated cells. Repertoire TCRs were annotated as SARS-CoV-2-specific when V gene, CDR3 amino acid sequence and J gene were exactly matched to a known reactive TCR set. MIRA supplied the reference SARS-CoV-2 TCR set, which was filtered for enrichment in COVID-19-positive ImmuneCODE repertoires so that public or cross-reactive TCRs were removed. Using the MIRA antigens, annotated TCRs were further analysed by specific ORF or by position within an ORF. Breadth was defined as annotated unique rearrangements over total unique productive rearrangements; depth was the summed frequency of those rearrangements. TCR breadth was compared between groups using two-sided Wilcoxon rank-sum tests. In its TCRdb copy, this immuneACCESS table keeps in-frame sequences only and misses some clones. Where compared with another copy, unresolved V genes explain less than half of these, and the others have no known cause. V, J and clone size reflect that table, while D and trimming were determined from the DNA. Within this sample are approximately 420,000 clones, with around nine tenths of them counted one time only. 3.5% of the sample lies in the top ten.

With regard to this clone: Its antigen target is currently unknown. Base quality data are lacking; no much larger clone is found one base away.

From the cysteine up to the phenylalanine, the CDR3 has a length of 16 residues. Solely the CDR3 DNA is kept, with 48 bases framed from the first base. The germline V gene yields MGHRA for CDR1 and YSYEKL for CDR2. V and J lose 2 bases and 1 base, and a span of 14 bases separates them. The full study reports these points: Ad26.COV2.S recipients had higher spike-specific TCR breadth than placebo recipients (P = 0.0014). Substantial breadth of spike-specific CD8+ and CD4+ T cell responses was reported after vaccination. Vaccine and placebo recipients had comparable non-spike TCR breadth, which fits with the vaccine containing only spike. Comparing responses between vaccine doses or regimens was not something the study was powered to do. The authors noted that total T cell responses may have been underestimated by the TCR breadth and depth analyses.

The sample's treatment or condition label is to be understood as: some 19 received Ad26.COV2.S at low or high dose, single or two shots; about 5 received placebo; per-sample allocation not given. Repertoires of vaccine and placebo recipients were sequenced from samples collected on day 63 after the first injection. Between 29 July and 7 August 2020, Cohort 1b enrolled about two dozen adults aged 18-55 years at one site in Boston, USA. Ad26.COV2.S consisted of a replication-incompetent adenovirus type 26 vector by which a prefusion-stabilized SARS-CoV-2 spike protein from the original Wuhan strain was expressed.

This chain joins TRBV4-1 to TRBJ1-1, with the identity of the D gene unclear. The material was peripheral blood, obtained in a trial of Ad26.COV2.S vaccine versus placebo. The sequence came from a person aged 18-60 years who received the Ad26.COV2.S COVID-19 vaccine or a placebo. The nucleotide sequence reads TGCGCCAGCAGCCAATTTTCTAGCGCGGGGAACACTGAAGCTTTCTTT. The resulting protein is CASSQFSSAGNTEAFF.